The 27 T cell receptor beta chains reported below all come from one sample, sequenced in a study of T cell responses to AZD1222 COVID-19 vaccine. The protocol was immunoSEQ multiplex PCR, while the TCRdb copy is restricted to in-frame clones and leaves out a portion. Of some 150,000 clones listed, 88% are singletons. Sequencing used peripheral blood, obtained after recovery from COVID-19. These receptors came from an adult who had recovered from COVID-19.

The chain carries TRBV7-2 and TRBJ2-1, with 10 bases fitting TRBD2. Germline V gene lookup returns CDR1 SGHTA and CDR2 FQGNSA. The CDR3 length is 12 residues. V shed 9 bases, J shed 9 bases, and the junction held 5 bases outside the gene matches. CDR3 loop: CARAASGGEQFF. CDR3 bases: TGTGCCAGGGCGGCTAGCGGGGGTGAGCAGTTCTTC.

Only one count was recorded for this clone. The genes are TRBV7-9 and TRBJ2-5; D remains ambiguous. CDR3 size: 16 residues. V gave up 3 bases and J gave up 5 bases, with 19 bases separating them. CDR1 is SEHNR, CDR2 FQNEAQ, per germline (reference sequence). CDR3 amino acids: CASSFRIGVGLETQYF. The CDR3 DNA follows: TGTGCCAGCAGCTTCCGGATTGGGGTAGGCTTGGAGACCCAGTACTTC.

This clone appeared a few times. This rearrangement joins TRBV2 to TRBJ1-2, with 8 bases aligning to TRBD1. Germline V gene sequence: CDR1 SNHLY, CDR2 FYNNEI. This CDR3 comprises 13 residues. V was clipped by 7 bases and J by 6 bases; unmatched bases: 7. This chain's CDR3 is CASKNQGADGYTF. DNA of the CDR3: TGTGCCAGCAAGAATCAGGGGGCGGATGGCTACACCTTC.

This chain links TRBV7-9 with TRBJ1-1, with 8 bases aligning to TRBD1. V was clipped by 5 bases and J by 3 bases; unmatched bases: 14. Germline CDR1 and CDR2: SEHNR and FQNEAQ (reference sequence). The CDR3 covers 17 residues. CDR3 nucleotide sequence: TGTGCCAGCAGCAAACTAGCGGACAGGGCAAGGGACACTGAAGCTTTCTTT. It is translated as CASSKLADRARDTEAFF.

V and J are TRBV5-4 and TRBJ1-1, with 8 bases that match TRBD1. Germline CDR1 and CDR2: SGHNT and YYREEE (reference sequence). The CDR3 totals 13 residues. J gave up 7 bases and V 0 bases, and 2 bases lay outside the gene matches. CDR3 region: CASSLAGGLEAFF. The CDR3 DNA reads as TGTGCCAGCAGCTTGGCAGGGGGCCTTGAAGCTTTCTTT. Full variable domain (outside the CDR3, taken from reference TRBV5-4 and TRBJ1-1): ETGVTQSPTHLIKTRGQQVTLRCSSQSGHNTVSWYQQALGQGPQFIFQYYREEENGRGNFPPRFSGLQFPNYSSELNVNALELDDSALYLCASSLAGGLEAFFGQGTRLTVV.

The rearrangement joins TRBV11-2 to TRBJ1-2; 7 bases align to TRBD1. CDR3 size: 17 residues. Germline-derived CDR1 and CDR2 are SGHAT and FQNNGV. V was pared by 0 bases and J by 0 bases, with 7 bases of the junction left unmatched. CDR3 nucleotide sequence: TGTGCCAGCAGCTTAGATTCCGGGACAGTTGCTAACTATGGCTACACCTTC. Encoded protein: CASSLDSGTVANYGYTF.

In DNA, the CDR3 is TGTGCCAGCAGCCAAGATCTAAGAGGACAGCCCCAGCATTTT. Encoded protein: CASSQDLRGQPQHF. This chain uses TRBV4-2 with TRBJ1-5; D remains ambiguous. V lost 0 bases and J 7 bases, leaving 10 bases between the germline ends. CDR1 is LGHNA and CDR2 is YNFKEQ in the germline V gene. This CDR3 is 14 amino acids long.

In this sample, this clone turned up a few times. The CDR3: CASSYQTGSTEAFF. The CDR3 bases are TGTGCCAGCAGTTATCAGACAGGGAGTACTGAAGCTTTCTTT. The V and J genes are TRBV6-5 and TRBJ1-1; TRBD1 matches at 7 bases. The CDR3 totals 14 residues. Germline trimming cut 3 bases from V and 5 bases from J; bases unmatched to any gene: 6. CDR1 MNHEY and CDR2 SVGAGI come from the germline V gene.

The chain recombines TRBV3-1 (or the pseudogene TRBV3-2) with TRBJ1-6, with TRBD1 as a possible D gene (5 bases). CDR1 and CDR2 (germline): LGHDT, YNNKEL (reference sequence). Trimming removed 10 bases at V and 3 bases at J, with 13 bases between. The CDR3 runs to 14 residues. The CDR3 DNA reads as TGTGCCACCAGGGTCGGGATCTATAATTCACCCCTCCACTTT. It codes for CATRVGIYNSPLHF.

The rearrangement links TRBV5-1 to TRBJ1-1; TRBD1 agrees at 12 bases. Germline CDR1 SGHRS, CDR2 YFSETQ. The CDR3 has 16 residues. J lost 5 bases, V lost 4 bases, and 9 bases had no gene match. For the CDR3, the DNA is TGCGCCAGCAGCGCGGGACAGGGGGCGCGGGGGACTGAAGCTTTCTTT. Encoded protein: CASSAGQGARGTEAFF.

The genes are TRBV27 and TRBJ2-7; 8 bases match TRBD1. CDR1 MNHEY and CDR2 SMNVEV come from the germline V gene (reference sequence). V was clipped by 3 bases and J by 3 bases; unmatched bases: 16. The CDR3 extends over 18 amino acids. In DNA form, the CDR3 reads TGTGCCAGCAGTTTCCCTCAACAGGGGGAAAGGAGGGGCTACGAGCAGTACTTC. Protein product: CASSFPQQGERRGYEQYF.

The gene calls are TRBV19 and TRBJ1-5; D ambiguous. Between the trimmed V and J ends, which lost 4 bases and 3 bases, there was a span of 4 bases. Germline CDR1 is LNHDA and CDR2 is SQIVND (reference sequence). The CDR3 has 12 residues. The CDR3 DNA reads TGTGCCAGTAGTAAGAACAATCAGCCCCAGCATTTT. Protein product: CASSKNNQPQHF. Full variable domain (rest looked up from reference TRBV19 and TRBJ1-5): DGGITQSPKYLFRKEGQNVTLSCEQNLNHDAMYWYRQDPGQGLRLIYYSQIVNDFQKGDIAEGYSVSREKKESFPLTVTSAQKNPTAFYLCASSKNNQPQHFGDGTRLSIL.

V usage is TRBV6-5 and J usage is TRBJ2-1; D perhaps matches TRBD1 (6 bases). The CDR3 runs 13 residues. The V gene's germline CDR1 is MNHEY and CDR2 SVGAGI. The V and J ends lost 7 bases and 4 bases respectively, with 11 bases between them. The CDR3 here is CASTRTDYNEQFF. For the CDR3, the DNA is TGTGCCAGCACCCGGACAGATTACAATGAGCAGTTCTTC.

The CDR3 DNA sequence: TGCGCCAGCAGCTTGGACGGGTCGTTAGAGCAGTTCTTC. This sequence encodes CASSLDGSLEQFF. The chain has TRBV5-1 and TRBJ2-1, with D uncertain. Trimming took 0 bases from V and 10 from J, leaving 11 bases between them. The CDR3 is 13 amino acids. CDR1 and CDR2 (germline): SGHRS, YFSETQ.

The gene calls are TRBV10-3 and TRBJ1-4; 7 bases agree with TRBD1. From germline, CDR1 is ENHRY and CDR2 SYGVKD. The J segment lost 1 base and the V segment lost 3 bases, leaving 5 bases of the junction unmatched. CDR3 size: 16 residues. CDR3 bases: TGTGCCATCAGTGATGACAGGGTTCAAACTAATGAAAAACTGTTTTTT. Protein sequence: CAISDDRVQTNEKLFF.

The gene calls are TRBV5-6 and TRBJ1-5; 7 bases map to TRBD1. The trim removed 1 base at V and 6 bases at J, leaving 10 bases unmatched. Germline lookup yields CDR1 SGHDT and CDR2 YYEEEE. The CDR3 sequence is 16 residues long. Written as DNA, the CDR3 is TGTGCCAGCAGCTTGTTCGTGGGCCAGGGGGGTCAGCCCCAGCATTTT. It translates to CASSLFVGQGGQPQHF.

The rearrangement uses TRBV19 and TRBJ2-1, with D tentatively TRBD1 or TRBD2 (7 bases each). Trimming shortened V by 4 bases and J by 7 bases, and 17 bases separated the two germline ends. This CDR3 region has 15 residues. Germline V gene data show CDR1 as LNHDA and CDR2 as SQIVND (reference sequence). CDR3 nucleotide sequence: TGTGCCAGTAGTAACATACAGGGGACTAAGAATGAGCAGTTCTTC. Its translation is CASSNIQGTKNEQFF.

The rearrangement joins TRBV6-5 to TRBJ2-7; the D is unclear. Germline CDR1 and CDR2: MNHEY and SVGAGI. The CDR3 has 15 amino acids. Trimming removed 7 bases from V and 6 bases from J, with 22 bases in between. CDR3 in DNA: TGTGCCAGCATCCCCCCGACGGAACGGTTCGCCGAGCAGTACTTC. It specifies CASIPPTERFAEQYF.

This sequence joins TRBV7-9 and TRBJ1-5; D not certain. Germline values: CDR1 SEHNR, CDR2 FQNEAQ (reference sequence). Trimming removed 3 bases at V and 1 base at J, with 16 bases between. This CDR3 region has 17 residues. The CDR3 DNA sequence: TGTGCCAGCAGCTTTGGGCAAGGGAGTGGAAGCAATCAGCCCCAGCATTTT. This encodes CASSFGQGSGSNQPQHF.

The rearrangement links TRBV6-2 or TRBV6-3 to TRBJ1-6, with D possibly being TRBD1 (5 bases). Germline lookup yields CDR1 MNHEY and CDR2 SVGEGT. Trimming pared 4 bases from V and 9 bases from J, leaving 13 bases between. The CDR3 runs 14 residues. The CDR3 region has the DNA TGTGCCAGCAGTTGGACGGGACGGGGTTCACCCCTCCACTTT. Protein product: CASSWTGRGSPLHF.

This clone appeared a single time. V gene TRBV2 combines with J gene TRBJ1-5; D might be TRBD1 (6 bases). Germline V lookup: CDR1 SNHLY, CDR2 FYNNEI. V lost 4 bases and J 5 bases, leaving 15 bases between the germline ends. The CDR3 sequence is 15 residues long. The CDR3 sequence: CASSVVRGSHQPQHF. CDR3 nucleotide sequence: TGTGCCAGCAGTGTTGTCAGGGGATCGCATCAGCCCCAGCATTTT.

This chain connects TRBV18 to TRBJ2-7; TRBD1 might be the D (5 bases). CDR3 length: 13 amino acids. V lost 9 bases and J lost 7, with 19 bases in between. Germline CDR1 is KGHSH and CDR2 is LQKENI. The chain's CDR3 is CASTQGQIGEQYF. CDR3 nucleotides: TGTGCCAGTACGCAAGGACAAATAGGGGAGCAGTACTTC. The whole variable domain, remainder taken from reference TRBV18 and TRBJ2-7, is NAGVMQNPRHLVRRRGQEARLRCSPMKGHSHVYWYRQLPEEGLKFMVYLQKENIIDESGMPKERFSAEFPKEGPSILRIQQVVRGDSAAYFCASTQGQIGEQYFGPGTRLTVT.

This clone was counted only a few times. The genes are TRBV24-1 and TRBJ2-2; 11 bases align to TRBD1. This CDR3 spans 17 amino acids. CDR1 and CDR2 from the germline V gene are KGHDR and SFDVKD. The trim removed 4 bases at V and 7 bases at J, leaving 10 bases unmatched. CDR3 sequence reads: CATSEYGQGAIGGELFF. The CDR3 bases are TGTGCCACCAGTGAGTACGGACAGGGGGCTATAGGCGGGGAGCTGTTTTTT.

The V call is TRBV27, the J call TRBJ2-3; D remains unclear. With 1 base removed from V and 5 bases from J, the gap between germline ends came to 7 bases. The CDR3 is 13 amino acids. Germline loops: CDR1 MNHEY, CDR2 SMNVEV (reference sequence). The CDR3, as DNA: TGTGCCAGCAGTTTATTGACTGGAGATACGCAGTATTTT. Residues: CASSLLTGDTQYF.

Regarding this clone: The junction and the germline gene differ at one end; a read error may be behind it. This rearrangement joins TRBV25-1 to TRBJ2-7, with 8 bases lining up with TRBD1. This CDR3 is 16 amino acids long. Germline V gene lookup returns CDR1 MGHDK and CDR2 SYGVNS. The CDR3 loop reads CACSEYGGQGANEQYF. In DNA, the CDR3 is TGTGCCTGCAGTGAATATGGGGGGCAGGGGGCGAACGAGCAGTACTTC.

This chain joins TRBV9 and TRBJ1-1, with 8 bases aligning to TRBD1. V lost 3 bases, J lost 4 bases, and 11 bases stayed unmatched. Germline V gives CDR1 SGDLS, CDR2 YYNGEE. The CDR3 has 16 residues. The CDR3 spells CASSADLRGRTTEAFF. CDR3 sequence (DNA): TGTGCCAGCAGCGCCGATCTCAGGGGGCGAACCACTGAAGCTTTCTTT.

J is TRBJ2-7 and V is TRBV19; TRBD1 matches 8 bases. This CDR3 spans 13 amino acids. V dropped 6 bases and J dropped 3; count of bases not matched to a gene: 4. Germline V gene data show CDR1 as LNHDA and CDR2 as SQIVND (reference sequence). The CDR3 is CASSGTGNYEQYF. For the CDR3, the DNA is TGTGCCAGTAGCGGGACAGGCAACTACGAGCAGTACTTC. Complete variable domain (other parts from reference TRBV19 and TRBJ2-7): DGGITQSPKYLFRKEGQNVTLSCEQNLNHDAMYWYRQDPGQGLRLIYYSQIVNDFQKGDIAEGYSVSREKKESFPLTVTSAQKNPTAFYLCASSGTGNYEQYFGPGTRLTVT.